This T cell receptor beta chain originates from a study of cytomegalovirus exposure and HLA in healthy donors. Across the study: The Caucasian-associated ancestry cluster held about 80% of around 380 genotyped donors. Study results and caveats: A later analysis reportedly identified an Asian-associated ancestry cluster as carrying fewer N-insertions than the 666-donor mean.

This CDR3 spans 15 amino acids. Between the trimmed V and J ends, which lost 2 bases and 6 bases, there was a span of 17 bases. Germline loops: CDR1 SGDLS, CDR2 YYNGEE. About this clone itself: The target antigen is unknown.

Healthy individuals who donated bone marrow served as the donors. Vbeta (60) and Jbeta (13) primers were used in the PCR. The method was immunoSEQ multiplex PCR; TCRdb's version includes in-frame clones alone and lacks a portion of them. The repertoire holds around 140,000 clones, with under 75% as singletons. Sequenced sample: PBMCs. This TCR was recovered from a woman aged 40 to 49 in good health and CMV-seronegative. This chain uses TRBV9 with TRBJ1-2; a possible D gene is TRBD1 (6 bases). CDR3 sequence reads: CASSVDNRVPHGYTF. The CDR3 nucleotides are TGTGCCAGCAGCGTTGACAACAGGGTTCCCCATGGCTACACCTTC.